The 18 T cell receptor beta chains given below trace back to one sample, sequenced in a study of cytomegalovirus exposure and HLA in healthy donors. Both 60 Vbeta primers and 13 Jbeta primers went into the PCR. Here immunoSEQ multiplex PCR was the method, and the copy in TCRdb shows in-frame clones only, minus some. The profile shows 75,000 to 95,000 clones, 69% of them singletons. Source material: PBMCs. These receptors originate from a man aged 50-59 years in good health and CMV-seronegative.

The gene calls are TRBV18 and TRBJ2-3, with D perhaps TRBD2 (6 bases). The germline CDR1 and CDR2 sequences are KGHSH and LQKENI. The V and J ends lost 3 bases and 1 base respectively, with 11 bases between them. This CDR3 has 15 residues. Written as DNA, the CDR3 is TGTGCCAGCTCACCTAGGACTACTGGCACAGATACGCAGTATTTT. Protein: CASSPRTTGTDTQYF.

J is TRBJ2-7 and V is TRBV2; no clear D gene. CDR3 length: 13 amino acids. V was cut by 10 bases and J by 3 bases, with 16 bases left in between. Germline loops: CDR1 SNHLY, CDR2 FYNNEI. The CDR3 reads CATTPGPNYEQYF. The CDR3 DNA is TGTGCCACCACACCGGGTCCAAACTACGAGCAGTACTTC.

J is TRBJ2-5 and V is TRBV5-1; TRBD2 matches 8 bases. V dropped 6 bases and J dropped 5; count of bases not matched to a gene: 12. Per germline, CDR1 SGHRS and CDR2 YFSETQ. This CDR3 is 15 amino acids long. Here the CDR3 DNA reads TGCGCCAGCACCCCCCCGGGACTAGGTCAGGAGACCCAGTACTTC. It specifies CASTPPGLGQETQYF.

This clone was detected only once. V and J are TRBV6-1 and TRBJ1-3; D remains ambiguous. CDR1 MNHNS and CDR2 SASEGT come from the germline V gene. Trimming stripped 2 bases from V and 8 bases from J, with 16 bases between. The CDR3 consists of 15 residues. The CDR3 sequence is CASSESSFREDTIYF. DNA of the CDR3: TGTGCCAGCAGTGAAAGTTCGTTCCGCGAAGACACCATATATTTT.

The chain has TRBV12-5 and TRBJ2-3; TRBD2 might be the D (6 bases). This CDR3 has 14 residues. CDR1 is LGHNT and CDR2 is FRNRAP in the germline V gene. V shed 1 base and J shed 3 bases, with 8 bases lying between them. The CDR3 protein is CASGLGLETDTQYF. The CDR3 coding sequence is TGTGCTAGTGGTTTGGGACTAGAAACAGATACGCAGTATTTT.

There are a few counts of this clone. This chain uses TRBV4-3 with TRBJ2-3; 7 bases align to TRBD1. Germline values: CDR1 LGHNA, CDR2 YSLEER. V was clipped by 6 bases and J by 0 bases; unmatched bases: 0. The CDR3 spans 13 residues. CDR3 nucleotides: TGCGCCAGCAGGGGACAGAGCACAGATACGCAGTATTTT. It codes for CASRGQSTDTQYF.

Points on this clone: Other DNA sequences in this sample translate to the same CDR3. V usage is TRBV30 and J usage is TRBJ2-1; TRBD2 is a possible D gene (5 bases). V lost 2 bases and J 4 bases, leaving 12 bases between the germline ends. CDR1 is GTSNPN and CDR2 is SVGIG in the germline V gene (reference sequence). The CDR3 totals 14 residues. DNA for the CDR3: TGTGCCTGGAGTTCGGAATCGGGGTACAATGAGCAGTTCTTC. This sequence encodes CAWSSESGYNEQFF.

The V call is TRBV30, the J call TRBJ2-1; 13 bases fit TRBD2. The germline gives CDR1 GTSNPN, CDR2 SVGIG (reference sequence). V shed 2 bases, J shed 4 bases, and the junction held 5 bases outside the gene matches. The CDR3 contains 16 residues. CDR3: CAWSIGTSGKYNEQFF. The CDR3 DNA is TGTGCCTGGAGTATCGGGACTAGCGGGAAATACAATGAGCAGTTCTTC.

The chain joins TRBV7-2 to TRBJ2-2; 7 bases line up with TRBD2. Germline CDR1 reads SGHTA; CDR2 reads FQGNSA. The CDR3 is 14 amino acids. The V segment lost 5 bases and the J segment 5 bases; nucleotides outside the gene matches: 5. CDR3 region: CASSPRGGTGELFF. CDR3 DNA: TGTGCCAGCAGCCCGAGGGGAGGGACCGGGGAGCTGTTTTTT.

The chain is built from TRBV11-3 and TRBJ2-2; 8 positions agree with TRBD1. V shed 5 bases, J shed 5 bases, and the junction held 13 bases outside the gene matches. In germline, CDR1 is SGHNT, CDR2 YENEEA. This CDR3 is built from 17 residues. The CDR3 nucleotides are TGTGCCAGCAGCGCTCCGACAGGGGTCAGATTTACCGGGGAGCTGTTTTTT. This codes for CASSAPTGVRFTGELFF. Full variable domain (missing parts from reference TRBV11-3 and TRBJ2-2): EAGVVQSPRYKIIEKKQPVAFWCNPISGHNTLYWYLQNLGQGPELLIRYENEEAVDDSQLPKDRFSAERLKGVDSTLKIQPAELGDSAVYLCASSAPTGVRFTGELFFGEGSRLTVL.

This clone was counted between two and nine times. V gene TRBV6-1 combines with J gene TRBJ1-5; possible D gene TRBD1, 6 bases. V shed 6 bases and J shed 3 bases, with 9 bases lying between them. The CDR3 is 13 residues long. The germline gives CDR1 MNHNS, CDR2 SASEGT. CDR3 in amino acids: CASRTGPNQPQHF. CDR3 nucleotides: TGTGCCAGCAGGACAGGTCCCAATCAGCCCCAGCATTTT.

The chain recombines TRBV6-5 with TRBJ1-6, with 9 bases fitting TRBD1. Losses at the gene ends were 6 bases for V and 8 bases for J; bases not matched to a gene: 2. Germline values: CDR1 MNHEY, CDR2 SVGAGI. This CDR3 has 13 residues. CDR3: CASRNRGHSPLHF. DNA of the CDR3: TGTGCCAGCAGAAACAGGGGGCATTCACCCCTCCACTTT.

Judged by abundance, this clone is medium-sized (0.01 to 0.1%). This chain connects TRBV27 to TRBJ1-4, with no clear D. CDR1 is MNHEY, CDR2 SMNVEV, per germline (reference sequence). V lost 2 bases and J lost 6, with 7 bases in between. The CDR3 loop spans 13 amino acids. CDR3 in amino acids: CASSLLGDEKLFF. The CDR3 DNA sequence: TGTGCCAGCAGTTTACTAGGTGATGAAAAACTGTTTTTT.

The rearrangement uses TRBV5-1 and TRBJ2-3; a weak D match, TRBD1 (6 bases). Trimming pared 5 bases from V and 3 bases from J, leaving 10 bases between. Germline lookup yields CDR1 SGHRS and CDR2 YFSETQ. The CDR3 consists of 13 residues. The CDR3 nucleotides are TGCGCCAGCAGTGGACAGTTTACAGATACGCAGTATTTT. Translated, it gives CASSGQFTDTQYF.

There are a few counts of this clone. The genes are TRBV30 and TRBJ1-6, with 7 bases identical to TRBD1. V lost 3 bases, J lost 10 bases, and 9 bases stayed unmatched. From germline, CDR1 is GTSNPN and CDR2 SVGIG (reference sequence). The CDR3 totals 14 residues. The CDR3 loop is CAWRDDREASPLHF. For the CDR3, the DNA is TGTGCCTGGAGAGACGACAGGGAGGCATCACCCCTCCACTTT.

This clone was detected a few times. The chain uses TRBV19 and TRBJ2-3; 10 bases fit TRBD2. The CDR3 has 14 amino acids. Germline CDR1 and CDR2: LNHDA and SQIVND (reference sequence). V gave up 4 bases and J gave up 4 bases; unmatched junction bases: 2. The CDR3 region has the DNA TGTGCCAGTAGTACTGGGACTAGCGCAGATACGCAGTATTTT. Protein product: CASSTGTSADTQYF. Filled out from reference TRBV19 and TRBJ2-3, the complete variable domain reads DGGITQSPKYLFRKEGQNVTLSCEQNLNHDAMYWYRQDPGQGLRLIYYSQIVNDFQKGDIAEGYSVSREKKESFPLTVTSAQKNPTAFYLCASSTGTSADTQYFGPGTRLTVL.

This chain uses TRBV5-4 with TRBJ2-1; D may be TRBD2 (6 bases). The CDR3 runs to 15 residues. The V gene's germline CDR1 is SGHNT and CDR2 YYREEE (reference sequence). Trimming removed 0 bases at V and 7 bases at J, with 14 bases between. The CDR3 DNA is TGTGCCAGCAGCTTGGCTGGCCGGCGGGGTAATGAGCAGTTCTTC. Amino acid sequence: CASSLAGRRGNEQFF.

CDR3 coding DNA: TGCGCCAGCAGCCAAGATCAAGGGGCCTACAATGAGCAGTTCTTC. This translates into CASSQDQGAYNEQFF. The rearrangement uses TRBV4-3 and TRBJ2-1, with D tentatively TRBD1 (5 bases). This CDR3 is 15 amino acids long. V lost 0 bases, J lost 2 bases, and 8 bases lay in between. CDR1 and CDR2 (germline): LGHNA, YSLEER.